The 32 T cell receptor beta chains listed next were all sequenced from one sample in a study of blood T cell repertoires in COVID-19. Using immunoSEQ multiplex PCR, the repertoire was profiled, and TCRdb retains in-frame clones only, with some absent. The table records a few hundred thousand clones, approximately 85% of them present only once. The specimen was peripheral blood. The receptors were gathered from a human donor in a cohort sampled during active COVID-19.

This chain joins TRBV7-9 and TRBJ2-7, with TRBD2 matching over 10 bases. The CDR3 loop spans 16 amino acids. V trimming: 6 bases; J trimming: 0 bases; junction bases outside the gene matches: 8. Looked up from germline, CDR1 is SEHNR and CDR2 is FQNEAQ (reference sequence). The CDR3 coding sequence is TGTGCCAGCAGTGTTAGACTAGCGGGCAGCTCCTACGAGCAGTACTTC. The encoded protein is CASSVRLAGSSYEQYF.

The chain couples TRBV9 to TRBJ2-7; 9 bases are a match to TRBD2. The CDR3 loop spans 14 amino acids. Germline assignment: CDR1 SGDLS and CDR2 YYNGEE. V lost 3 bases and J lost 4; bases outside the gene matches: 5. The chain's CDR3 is CASSALAGSYEQYF. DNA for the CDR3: TGTGCCAGCAGCGCCCTAGCGGGAAGTTACGAGCAGTACTTC.

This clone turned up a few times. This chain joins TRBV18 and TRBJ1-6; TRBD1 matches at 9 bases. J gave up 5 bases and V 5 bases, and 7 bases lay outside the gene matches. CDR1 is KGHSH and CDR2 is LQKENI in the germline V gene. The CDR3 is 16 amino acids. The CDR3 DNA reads TGTGCCAGCTCAGGACCCGGGACAGGGAATAATTCACCCCTCCACTTT. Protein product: CASSGPGTGNNSPLHF.

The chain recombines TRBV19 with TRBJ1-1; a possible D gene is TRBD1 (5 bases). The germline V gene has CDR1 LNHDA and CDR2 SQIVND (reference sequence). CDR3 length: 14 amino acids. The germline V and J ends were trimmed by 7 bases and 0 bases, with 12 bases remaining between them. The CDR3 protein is CASTAGGLNTEAFF. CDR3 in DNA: TGTGCCAGTACAGCGGGGGGGTTGAACACTGAAGCTTTCTTT.

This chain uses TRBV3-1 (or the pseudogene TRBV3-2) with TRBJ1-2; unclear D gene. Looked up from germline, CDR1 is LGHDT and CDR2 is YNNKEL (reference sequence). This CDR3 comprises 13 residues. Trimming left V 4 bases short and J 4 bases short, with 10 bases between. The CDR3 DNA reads TGTGCCAGCAGCCCCCGCGGGGTCTATGGCTACACCTTC. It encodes CASSPRGVYGYTF.

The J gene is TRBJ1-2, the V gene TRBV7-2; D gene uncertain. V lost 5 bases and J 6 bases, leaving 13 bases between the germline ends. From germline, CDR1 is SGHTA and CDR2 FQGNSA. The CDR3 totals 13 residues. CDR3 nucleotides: TGTGCCAGCAGCCGTACCCGGGAGGATGGCTACACCTTC. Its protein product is CASSRTREDGYTF.

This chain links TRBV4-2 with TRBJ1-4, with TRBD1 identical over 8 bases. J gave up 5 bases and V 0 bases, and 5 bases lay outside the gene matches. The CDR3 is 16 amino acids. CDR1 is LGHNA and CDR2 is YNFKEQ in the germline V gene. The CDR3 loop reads CASSQDPRTGNEKLFF. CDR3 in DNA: TGTGCCAGCAGCCAAGATCCCCGGACAGGGAATGAAAAACTGTTTTTT.

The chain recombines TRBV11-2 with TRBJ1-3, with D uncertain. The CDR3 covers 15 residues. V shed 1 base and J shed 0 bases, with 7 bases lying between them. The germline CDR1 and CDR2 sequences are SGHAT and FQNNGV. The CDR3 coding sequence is TGTGCCAGCAGCTTAGCGGGGATCTCTGGAAACACCATATATTTT. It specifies CASSLAGISGNTIYF. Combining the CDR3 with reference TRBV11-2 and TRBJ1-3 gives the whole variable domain EAGVAQSPRYKIIEKRQSVAFWCNPISGHATLYWYQQILGQGPKLLIQFQNNGVVDDSQLPKDRFSAERLKGVDSTLKIQPAKLEDSAVYLCASSLAGISGNTIYFGEGSWLTVV.

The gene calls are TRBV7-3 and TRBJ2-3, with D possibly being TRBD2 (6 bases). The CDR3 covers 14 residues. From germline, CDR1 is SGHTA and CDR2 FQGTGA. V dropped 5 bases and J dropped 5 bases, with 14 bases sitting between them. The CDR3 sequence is CASSPGGWGDTQYF. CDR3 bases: TGTGCCAGCAGCCCCGGGGGATGGGGAGATACGCAGTATTTT.

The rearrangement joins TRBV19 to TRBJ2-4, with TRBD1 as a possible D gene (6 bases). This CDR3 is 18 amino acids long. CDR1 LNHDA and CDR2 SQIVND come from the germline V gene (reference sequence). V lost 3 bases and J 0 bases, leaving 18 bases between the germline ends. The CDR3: CASSIGFRTALAKNIQYF. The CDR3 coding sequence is TGTGCCAGTAGTATCGGGTTTCGGACAGCTTTAGCCAAAAACATTCAGTACTTC. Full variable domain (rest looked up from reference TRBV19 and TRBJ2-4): DGGITQSPKYLFRKEGQNVTLSCEQNLNHDAMYWYRQDPGQGLRLIYYSQIVNDFQKGDIAEGYSVSREKKESFPLTVTSAQKNPTAFYLCASSIGFRTALAKNIQYFGAGTRLSVL.

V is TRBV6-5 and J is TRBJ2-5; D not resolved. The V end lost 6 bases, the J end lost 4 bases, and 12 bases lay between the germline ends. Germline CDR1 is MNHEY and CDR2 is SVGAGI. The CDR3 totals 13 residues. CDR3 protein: CASSVQRGETQYF. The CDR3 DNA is TGTGCCAGCAGCGTACAAAGAGGAGAGACCCAGTACTTC.

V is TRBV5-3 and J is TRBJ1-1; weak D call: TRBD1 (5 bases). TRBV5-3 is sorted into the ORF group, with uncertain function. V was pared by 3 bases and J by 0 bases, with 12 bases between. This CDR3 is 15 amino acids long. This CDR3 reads CARSWGETVNTEAFF. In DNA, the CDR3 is TGTGCCAGAAGCTGGGGGGAAACAGTGAACACTGAAGCTTTCTTT.

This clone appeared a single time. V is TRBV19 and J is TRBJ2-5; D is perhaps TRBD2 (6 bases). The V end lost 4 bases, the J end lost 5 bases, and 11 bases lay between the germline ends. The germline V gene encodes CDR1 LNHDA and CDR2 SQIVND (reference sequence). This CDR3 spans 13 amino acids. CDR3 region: CASSTLAGETQYF. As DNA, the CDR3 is TGTGCCAGTAGTACCCTGGCGGGGGAGACCCAGTACTTC. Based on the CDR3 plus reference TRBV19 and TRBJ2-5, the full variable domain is DGGITQSPKYLFRKEGQNVTLSCEQNLNHDAMYWYRQDPGQGLRLIYYSQIVNDFQKGDIAEGYSVSREKKESFPLTVTSAQKNPTAFYLCASSTLAGETQYFGPGTRLLVL.

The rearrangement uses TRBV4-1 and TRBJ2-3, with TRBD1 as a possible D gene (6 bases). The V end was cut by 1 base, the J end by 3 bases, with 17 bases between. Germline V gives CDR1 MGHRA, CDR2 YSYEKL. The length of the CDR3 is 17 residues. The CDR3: CASSQVGFIQGTDTQYF. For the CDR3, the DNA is TGCGCCAGCAGCCAAGTTGGGTTTATACAGGGTACAGATACGCAGTATTTT.

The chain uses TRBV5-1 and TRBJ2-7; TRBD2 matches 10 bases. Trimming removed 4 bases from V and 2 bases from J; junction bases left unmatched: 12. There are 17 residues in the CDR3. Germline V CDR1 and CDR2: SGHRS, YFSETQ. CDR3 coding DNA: TGCGCCAGCAGCGACCCCCTTGGAGCGGGGGGGACCTACGAGCAGTACTTC. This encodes CASSDPLGAGGTYEQYF.

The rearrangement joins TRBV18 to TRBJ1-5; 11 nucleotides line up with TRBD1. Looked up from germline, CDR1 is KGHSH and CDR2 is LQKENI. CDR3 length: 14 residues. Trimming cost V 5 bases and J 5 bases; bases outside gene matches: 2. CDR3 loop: CASSLGQGDQPQHF. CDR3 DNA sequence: TGTGCCAGCTCATTGGGACAGGGGGATCAGCCCCAGCATTTT.

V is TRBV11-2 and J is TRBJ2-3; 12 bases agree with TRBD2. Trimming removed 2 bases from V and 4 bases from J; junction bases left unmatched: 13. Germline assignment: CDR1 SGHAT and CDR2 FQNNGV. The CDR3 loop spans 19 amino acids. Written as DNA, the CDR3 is TGTGCCAGCAGCTTACTAGCGGGAGGGCCAATACCCTATTCAGATACGCAGTATTTT. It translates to CASSLLAGGPIPYSDTQYF.

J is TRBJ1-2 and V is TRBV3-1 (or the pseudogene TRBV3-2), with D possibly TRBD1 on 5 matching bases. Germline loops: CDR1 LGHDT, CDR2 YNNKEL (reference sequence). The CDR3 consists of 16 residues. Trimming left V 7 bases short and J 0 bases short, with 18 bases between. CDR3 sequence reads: CASTSTWGRANYGYTF. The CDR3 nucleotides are TGTGCCAGCACCTCAACCTGGGGCAGGGCTAACTATGGCTACACCTTC.

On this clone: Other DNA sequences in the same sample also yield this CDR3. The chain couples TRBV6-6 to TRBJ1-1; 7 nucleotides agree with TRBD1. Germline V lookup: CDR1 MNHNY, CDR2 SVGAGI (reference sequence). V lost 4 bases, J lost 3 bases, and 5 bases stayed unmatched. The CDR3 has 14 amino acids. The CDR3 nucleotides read TGTGCCAGCAGTTCGCAGGGGGGAGACACTGAAGCTTTCTTT. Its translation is CASSSQGGDTEAFF.

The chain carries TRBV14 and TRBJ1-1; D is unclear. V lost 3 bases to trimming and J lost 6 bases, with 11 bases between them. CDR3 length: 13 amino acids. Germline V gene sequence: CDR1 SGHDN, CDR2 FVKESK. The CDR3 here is CASSQRLWAEAFF. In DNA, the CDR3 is TGTGCCAGCAGCCAGAGGCTTTGGGCTGAAGCTTTCTTT.

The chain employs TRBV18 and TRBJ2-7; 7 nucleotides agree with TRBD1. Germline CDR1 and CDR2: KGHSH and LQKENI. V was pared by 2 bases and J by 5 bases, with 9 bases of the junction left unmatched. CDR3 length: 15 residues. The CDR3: CASSPLGQGVNEQYF. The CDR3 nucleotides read TGTGCCAGCTCACCATTGGGCCAGGGGGTAAACGAGCAGTACTTC. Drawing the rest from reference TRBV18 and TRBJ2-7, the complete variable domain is NAGVMQNPRHLVRRRGQEARLRCSPMKGHSHVYWYRQLPEEGLKFMVYLQKENIIDESGMPKERFSAEFPKEGPSILRIQQVVRGDSAAYFCASSPLGQGVNEQYFGPGTRLTVT.

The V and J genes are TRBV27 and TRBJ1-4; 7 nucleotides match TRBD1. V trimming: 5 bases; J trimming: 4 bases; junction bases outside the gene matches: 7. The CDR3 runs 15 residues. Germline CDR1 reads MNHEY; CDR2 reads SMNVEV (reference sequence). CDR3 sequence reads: CASSRGTVLNEKLFF. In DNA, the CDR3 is TGTGCCAGCAGTAGGGGGACAGTCCTTAATGAAAAACTGTTTTTT.

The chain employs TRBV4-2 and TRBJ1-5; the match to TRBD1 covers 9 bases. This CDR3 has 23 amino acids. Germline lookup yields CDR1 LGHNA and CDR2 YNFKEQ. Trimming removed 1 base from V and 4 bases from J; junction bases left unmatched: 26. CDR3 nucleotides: TGTGCCAGCAGCCAAGGATACGACCTCCGGGACAGGGTAGCGCGAGACCCTAATCAGCCCCAGCATTTT. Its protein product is CASSQGYDLRDRVARDPNQPQHF.

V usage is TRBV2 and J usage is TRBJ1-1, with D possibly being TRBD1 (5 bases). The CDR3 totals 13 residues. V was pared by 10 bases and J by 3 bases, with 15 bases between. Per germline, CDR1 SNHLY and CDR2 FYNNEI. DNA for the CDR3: TGTGCCATGCAGGGACTCGGGGACACTGAAGCTTTCTTT. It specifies CAMQGLGDTEAFF.

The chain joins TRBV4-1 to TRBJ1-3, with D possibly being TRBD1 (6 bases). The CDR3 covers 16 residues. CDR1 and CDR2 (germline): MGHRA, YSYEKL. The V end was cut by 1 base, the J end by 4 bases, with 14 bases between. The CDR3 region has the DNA TGCGCCAGCAGCCAAGTTTCAGGGGAGCCGGGAAACACCATATATTTT. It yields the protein CASSQVSGEPGNTIYF.

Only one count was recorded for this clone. The chain's CDR3 is CATTQGADYGYTF. The CDR3 nucleotides read TGTGCCACCACACAGGGTGCAGACTATGGCTACACCTTC. The chain has TRBV10-3 and TRBJ1-2, with D perhaps TRBD1 (6 bases). This CDR3 is 13 amino acids long. The germline V gene encodes CDR1 ENHRY and CDR2 SYGVKD. Deletions cut 10 bases from V and 3 bases from J, with 15 bases between.

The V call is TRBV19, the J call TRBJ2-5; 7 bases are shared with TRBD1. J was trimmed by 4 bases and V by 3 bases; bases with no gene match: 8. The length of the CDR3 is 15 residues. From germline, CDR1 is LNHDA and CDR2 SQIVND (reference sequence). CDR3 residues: CASSISPTGRETQYF. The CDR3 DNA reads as TGTGCCAGTAGTATTTCCCCGACAGGGCGAGAGACCCAGTACTTC.

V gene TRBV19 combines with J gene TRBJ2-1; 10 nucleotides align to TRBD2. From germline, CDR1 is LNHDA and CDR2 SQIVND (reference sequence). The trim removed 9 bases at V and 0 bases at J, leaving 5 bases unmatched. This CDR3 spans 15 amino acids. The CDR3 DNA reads TGTGCCAGCAGACTAGCGGGTAGCTCCTACAATGAGCAGTTCTTC. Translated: CASRLAGSSYNEQFF. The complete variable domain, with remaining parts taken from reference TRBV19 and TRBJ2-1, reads DGGITQSPKYLFRKEGQNVTLSCEQNLNHDAMYWYRQDPGQGLRLIYYSQIVNDFQKGDIAEGYSVSREKKESFPLTVTSAQKNPTAFYLCASRLAGSSYNEQFFGPGTRLTVL.

CDR3 sequence: CASSSEGADLDAFF. In nucleotides, the CDR3 is TGTGCCAGCAGCTCAGAGGGGGCGGATTTGGATGCTTTCTTT. The chain recombines TRBV9 with TRBJ1-1, with 7 positions matching TRBD1. Germline CDR1 reads SGDLS; CDR2 reads YYNGEE. V was pared by 4 bases and J by 11 bases, with 14 bases of the junction left unmatched. The CDR3 runs to 14 residues.

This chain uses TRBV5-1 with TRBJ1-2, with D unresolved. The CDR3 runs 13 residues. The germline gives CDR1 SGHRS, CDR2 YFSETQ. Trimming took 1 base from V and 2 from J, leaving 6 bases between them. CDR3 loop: CASSLPENYGYTF. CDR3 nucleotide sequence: TGCGCCAGCAGCTTGCCAGAAAACTATGGCTACACCTTC. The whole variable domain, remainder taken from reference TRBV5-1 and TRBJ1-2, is KAGVTQTPRYLIKTRGQQVTLSCSPISGHRSVSWYQQTPGQGLQFLFEYFSETQRNKGNFPGRFSGRQFSNSRSEMNVSTLELGDSALYLCASSLPENYGYTFGSGTRLTVV.

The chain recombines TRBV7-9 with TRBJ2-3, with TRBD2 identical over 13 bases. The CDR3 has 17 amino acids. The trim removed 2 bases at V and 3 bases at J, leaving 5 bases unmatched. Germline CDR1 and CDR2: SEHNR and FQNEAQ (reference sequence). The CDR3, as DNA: TGTGCCAGCAGCTTAACGTTGGGACTAGCGGGGACAGATACGCAGTATTTT. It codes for CASSLTLGLAGTDTQYF.

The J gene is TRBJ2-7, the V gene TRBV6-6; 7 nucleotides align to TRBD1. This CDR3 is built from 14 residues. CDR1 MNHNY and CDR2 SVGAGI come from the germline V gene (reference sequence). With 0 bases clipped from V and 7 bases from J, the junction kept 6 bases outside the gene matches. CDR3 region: CASSYSIGGREQYF. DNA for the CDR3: TGTGCCAGCAGTTACTCGATAGGGGGCAGAGAGCAGTACTTC.